This entry lists 30 T cell receptor beta chains sequenced from one sample in a study of shared clonotypes between healthy human individuals. Repertoires were generated with immunoSEQ multiplex PCR, while TCRdb's copy carries only in-frame clones and drops some. The sample yields 2 million to 3 million clones, 80% to 95% seen once. The sample taken for sequencing was naive CD4+ T cells from PBMCs. Noted subset: CD45RA+ positively selected. All receptors come from a man between 18 and 29 years old in good health. Some clones in this sample may be carry-over from other donors' samples.

The chain employs TRBV30 and TRBJ1-5; perhaps TRBD1 as D (5 bases). V gave up 0 bases and J gave up 0 bases, with 18 bases separating them. The CDR3 spans 18 residues. CDR1 and CDR2 from the germline V gene are GTSNPN and SVGIG (reference sequence). DNA for the CDR3: TGTGCCTGGAGTGTGACTGGAAGTGGGGGATATAGCAATCAGCCCCAGCATTTT. It yields the protein CAWSVTGSGGYSNQPQHF.

Remarks on this clone: Within the sample, other DNA sequences also encode this same CDR3. The rearrangement joins TRBV18 to TRBJ2-5, with D maybe TRBD1 (6 bases). In germline, CDR1 is KGHSH, CDR2 LQKENI. V lost 3 bases, J lost 3 bases, and 8 bases lay in between. CDR3 length equals 13 residues. CDR3 sequence reads: CASSPRTEETQYF. The CDR3 DNA reads TGTGCCAGCTCACCCCGGACAGAAGAGACCCAGTACTTC.

This chain uses TRBV6-5 with TRBJ1-4; 9 positions agree with TRBD1. Germline CDR1 is MNHEY and CDR2 is SVGAGI. The trim removed 3 bases at V and 7 bases at J, leaving 9 bases unmatched. This CDR3 region has 16 residues. The CDR3: CASSYSPGQGGEKLFF. The DNA for the CDR3 is TGTGCCAGCAGTTATTCCCCGGGACAGGGAGGTGAAAAACTGTTTTTT.

With regard to this clone: Other DNA sequences in this sample translate to the same CDR3. The chain recombines TRBV28 with TRBJ1-2; D is undetermined. The germline V and J ends were trimmed by 6 bases and 2 bases, with 10 bases remaining between them. Germline CDR1 is MDHEN and CDR2 is SYDVKM. The CDR3 is made up of 13 amino acids. The CDR3 loop reads CASSLTENYGYTF. In DNA, the CDR3 is TGTGCCAGCAGCTTGACTGAGAACTATGGCTACACCTTC.

V and J are TRBV5-4 and TRBJ2-5; 8 nucleotides match TRBD2. Germline V lookup: CDR1 SGHNT, CDR2 YYREEE (reference sequence). The trim removed 4 bases at V and 1 base at J, leaving 6 bases unmatched. This CDR3 spans 15 amino acids. The CDR3 DNA reads TGTGCCAGCAGCGCCACTAGCGGATTCCAAGAGACCCAGTACTTC. This gives the protein CASSATSGFQETQYF.

The J gene is TRBJ2-7, the V gene TRBV4-2, with 11 bases matching TRBD2. V shed 5 bases, J shed 5 bases, and the junction held 5 bases outside the gene matches. CDR3 length equals 14 residues. From germline, CDR1 is LGHNA and CDR2 YNFKEQ. CDR3 DNA sequence: TGTGCCAGCAGCACAGTACTAGCGGGAGACGAGCAGTACTTC. Amino acids: CASSTVLAGDEQYF.

This chain's CDR3 is CASSPAGGGANVLTF. Here the CDR3 DNA reads TGTGCCAGCAGCCCAGCCGGGGGTGGGGCCAACGTCCTGACTTTC. The chain joins TRBV7-9 to TRBJ2-6; TRBD2 is a possible D gene (6 bases). CDR1 is SEHNR and CDR2 is FQNEAQ in the germline V gene (reference sequence). The V end was cut by 5 bases, the J end by 3 bases, with 11 bases between. The CDR3 contains 15 residues. Together with reference TRBV7-9 and TRBJ2-6, the CDR3 gives the full variable domain: DTGVSQNPRHKITKRGQNVTFRCDPISEHNRLYWYRQTLGQGPEFLTYFQNEAQLEKSRLLSDRFSAERPKGSFSTLEIQRTEQGDSAMYLCASSPAGGGANVLTFGAGSRLTVL.

The V and J genes are TRBV27 and TRBJ2-5, with no clear D. Trimming stripped 5 bases from V and 5 bases from J, with 15 bases between. The CDR3 totals 14 residues. Germline V gene lookup returns CDR1 MNHEY and CDR2 SMNVEV (reference sequence). CDR3 loop: CASSPYIPRETQYF. CDR3 nucleotides: TGTGCCAGCAGTCCGTACATCCCGAGGGAGACCCAGTACTTC.

The chain is built from TRBV7-9 and TRBJ2-5; perhaps TRBD2 as D (7 bases). Germline V gene sequence: CDR1 SEHNR, CDR2 FQNEAQ (reference sequence). The V end was cut by 5 bases, the J end by 5 bases, with 24 bases between. The CDR3 has 17 amino acids. The CDR3 region has the DNA TGTGCCAGCAGCCCATCCCAACGACCACAGGGAGGGGAGACCCAGTACTTC. Amino acid sequence: CASSPSQRPQGGETQYF.

This clone was observed a handful of times. The V gene is TRBV25-1, the J gene TRBJ1-5; no definite D call. The germline V and J ends were trimmed by 6 bases and 1 base, with 4 bases remaining between them. This CDR3 comprises 12 residues. Germline V CDR1 and CDR2: MGHDK, SYGVNS. CDR3 in DNA: TGTGCCAGCAGGTCCAGCAATCAGCCCCAGCATTTT. The encoded protein is CASRSSNQPQHF.

The chain carries TRBV7-3 and TRBJ1-2; D may be TRBD1 (6 bases). The CDR3 is 16 amino acids. Looked up from germline, CDR1 is SGHTA and CDR2 is FQGTGA. The V gene lost 0 bases and the J gene lost 2 bases, with 13 bases spanning the gap. The CDR3 nucleotides are TGTGCCAGCAGCTTAACGGGACACGGCGGGAACTATGGCTACACCTTC. Its protein is CASSLTGHGGNYGYTF.

The genes are TRBV6-1 and TRBJ1-4; weak D call: TRBD1 (5 bases). The germline V gene encodes CDR1 MNHNS and CDR2 SASEGT. V lost 10 bases and J lost 6, with 18 bases in between. This CDR3 region has 14 residues. CDR3 in DNA: TGTGCCACCGGGCTTGGGGGGGATTATGAAAAACTGTTTTTT. This gives the protein CATGLGGDYEKLFF.

This clone was seen once. The same CDR3 arises from other DNA sequences in this sample as well. The V call is TRBV19, the J call TRBJ2-7; D unclear. This CDR3 has 14 residues. Germline V gives CDR1 LNHDA, CDR2 SQIVND (reference sequence). The V end lost 5 bases, the J end lost 0 bases, and 11 bases lay between the germline ends. As DNA, the CDR3 is TGTGCCAGTAGTCGGCAGGTGAGCTCCTACGAGCAGTACTTC. Translation: CASSRQVSSYEQYF.

This sequence joins TRBV4-1 and TRBJ2-3; a weak D match, TRBD1 (6 bases). CDR3 size: 16 residues. Per the germline V gene, CDR1 is MGHRA and CDR2 is YSYEKL. Trimming stripped 5 bases from V and 0 bases from J, with 15 bases between. The CDR3 spells CASSEPGVVSTDTQYF. CDR3 nucleotides: TGCGCCAGCAGCGAACCAGGGGTCGTTAGCACAGATACGCAGTATTTT.

The gene calls are TRBV18 and TRBJ1-2; 9 bases are shared with TRBD1. CDR3 length: 16 residues. The germline gives CDR1 KGHSH, CDR2 LQKENI. The ends lost 3 bases at V and 6 bases at J; junction bases unmatched: 11. The CDR3 is CASSPGQGQWANGYTF. CDR3 coding DNA: TGTGCCAGCTCACCGGGACAGGGACAATGGGCAAATGGCTACACCTTC.

This clone was found a few times. V is TRBV20-1 and J is TRBJ1-1, with a tentative D call TRBD1 (5 bases). Germline CDR1 reads DFQATT; CDR2 reads SNEGSKA (reference sequence). Trimming left V 4 bases short and J 8 bases short, with 8 bases between. The CDR3 covers 10 residues. The CDR3 protein is CSATTEEAFF. CDR3 bases: TGCAGTGCTACGACAGAGGAAGCTTTCTTT.

V usage is TRBV7-2 and J usage is TRBJ1-5; 10 nucleotides match TRBD1. From germline, CDR1 is SGHTA and CDR2 FQGNSA. Trimming cost V 3 bases and J 0 bases; bases outside gene matches: 8. The CDR3 length is 18 residues. CDR3 nucleotide sequence: TGTGCCAGCAGCTTGACAGGGGGCTCCTCTTATAGCAATCAGCCCCAGCATTTT. It codes for CASSLTGGSSYSNQPQHF.

The chain is built from TRBV2 and TRBJ2-3; perhaps TRBD2 as D (6 bases). CDR1 SNHLY and CDR2 FYNNEI come from the germline V gene. The CDR3 extends over 14 amino acids. The V end lost 9 bases, the J end lost 4 bases, and 17 bases lay between the germline ends. The CDR3 spells CASLRDSQSDTQYF. The CDR3 coding sequence is TGTGCCAGTCTTAGGGACTCCCAGTCAGATACGCAGTATTTT.

The chain is built from TRBV14 and TRBJ2-7; D ambiguous. Looked up from germline, CDR1 is SGHDN and CDR2 is FVKESK. The V gene lost 1 base and the J gene lost 6 bases, with 7 bases spanning the gap. The length of the CDR3 is 12 residues. The CDR3 sequence: CASSQGNIEQYF. As DNA, the CDR3 is TGTGCCAGCAGCCAAGGGAATATCGAGCAGTACTTC.

The chain couples TRBV5-5 to TRBJ1-1; 7 positions agree with TRBD1. This CDR3 has 15 amino acids. Germline loops: CDR1 SGHKS, CDR2 YYEKEE (reference sequence). Unmatched junction bases numbered 6, after V lost 2 bases and J lost 2 bases. The CDR3 DNA follows: TGTGCCAGCAGCTTCATCACAGGGGCTAACACTGAAGCTTTCTTT. Protein sequence: CASSFITGANTEAFF. The full variable domain, in which reference TRBV5-5 and TRBJ1-1 provide the parts outside the CDR3, is DAGVTQSPTHLIKTRGQQVTLRCSPISGHKSVSWYQQVLGQGPQFIFQYYEKEERGRGNFPDRFSARQFPNYSSELNVNALLLGDSALYLCASSFITGANTEAFFGQGTRLTVV.

The chain employs TRBV7-9 and TRBJ2-5; maybe TRBD1 (6 bases). The V end lost 6 bases, the J end lost 4 bases, and 21 bases lay between the germline ends. The CDR3 is 16 residues long. Germline assignment: CDR1 SEHNR and CDR2 FQNEAQ (reference sequence). The CDR3 spells CASRPEPGHLAETQYF. As DNA, the CDR3 is TGTGCCAGCAGGCCTGAACCGGGACATCTAGCAGAGACCCAGTACTTC.

The J gene is TRBJ2-7, the V gene TRBV28; D might be TRBD1 (5 bases). This CDR3 contains 15 residues. V lost 6 bases to trimming and J lost 2 bases, with 17 bases between them. Germline CDR1 reads MDHEN; CDR2 reads SYDVKM. CDR3 nucleotides: TGTGCCAGCAGCTCCAGAAGGGGTGCCACCTACGAGCAGTACTTC. As protein: CASSSRRGATYEQYF. Complete variable domain (other parts from reference TRBV28 and TRBJ2-7): DVKVTQSSRYLVKRTGEKVFLECVQDMDHENMFWYRQDPGLGLRLIYFSYDVKMKEKGDIPEGYSVSREKKERFSLILESASTNQTSMYLCASSSRRGATYEQYFGPGTRLTVT.

The rearrangement uses TRBV21-1 and TRBJ2-7; TRBD2, the table's D call, lacks a check against the DNA. TRBV21-1 is given as a pseudogene. The CDR3 is 17 residues long. The CDR3 DNA reads as TGTGCCAGCAGCAAAGGGGGGGCTAGCGGATCATCCTACGAGCAGTACTTC. It is translated as CASSKGGASGSSYEQYF.

The chain carries TRBV28 and TRBJ2-7; no reliable D call. V was cut by 6 bases and J by 3 bases, with 6 bases left in between. Germline lookup yields CDR1 MDHEN and CDR2 SYDVKM. CDR3 size: 11 residues. CDR3 nucleotide sequence: TGTGCCAGCAGGTCAGTCTACGAGCAGTACTTC. Protein sequence: CASRSVYEQYF.

This clone has only one observation. The genes are TRBV6-4 and TRBJ2-3, with D possibly matching TRBD2 (6 bases). Trimming left V 3 bases short and J 3 bases short, with 13 bases between. The length of the CDR3 is 15 residues. CDR1 and CDR2 from the germline V gene are MRHNA and SNTAGT. The CDR3 DNA is TGTGCCAGCAGTGAAGGGTCCGCGGGGACAGATACGCAGTATTTT. Translation gives CASSEGSAGTDTQYF.

V is TRBV6-5 and J is TRBJ2-1; D is perhaps TRBD1 (5 bases). The CDR3 extends over 12 amino acids. V lost 0 bases to trimming and J lost 9 bases, with 6 bases between them. Per the germline V gene, CDR1 is MNHEY and CDR2 is SVGAGI. In nucleotides, the CDR3 is TGTGCCAGCAGTTACTCGCAGGGTGAGCAGTTCTTC. This translates into CASSYSQGEQFF.

The rearrangement uses TRBV27 and TRBJ2-6; a weak D match, TRBD2 (5 bases). The V gene lost 1 base and the J gene lost 2 bases, with 12 bases spanning the gap. Germline loops: CDR1 MNHEY, CDR2 SMNVEV (reference sequence). CDR3 length equals 17 residues. CDR3 loop: CASSLLSPGTGANVLTF. The DNA of the CDR3 is TGTGCCAGCAGTTTATTGAGTCCGGGAACTGGGGCCAACGTCCTGACTTTC.

The chain uses TRBV12-5 and TRBJ2-1; the D is unclear. This CDR3 contains 13 residues. V lost 4 bases and J 5 bases, leaving 9 bases between the germline ends. The germline CDR1 and CDR2 sequences are LGHNT and FRNRAP. The CDR3 nucleotides are TGTGCTAGTGGTTCCTTGGCCGACAATGAGCAGTTCTTC. It yields the protein CASGSLADNEQFF.

V is TRBV28 and J is TRBJ1-3, with D unresolved. V was pared by 6 bases and J by 0 bases, with 15 bases between. Germline-derived CDR1 and CDR2 are MDHEN and SYDVKM. The CDR3 extends over 16 amino acids. As DNA, the CDR3 is TGTGCCAGCAGCCGGCTTGGGAGGTACTCTGGAAACACCATATATTTT. Protein product: CASSRLGRYSGNTIYF.

Concerning this clone itself: This specimen includes other DNA sequences encoding the same CDR3. The chain carries TRBV19 and TRBJ1-3; D is unresolved. There are 14 residues in the CDR3. From germline, CDR1 is LNHDA and CDR2 SQIVND (reference sequence). V was cut by 3 bases and J by 0 bases, with 6 bases left in between. DNA of the CDR3: TGTGCCAGTAGTATTCTGAGCTCTGGAAACACCATATATTTT. As protein: CASSILSSGNTIYF.